This note documents a single TCR beta chain sequence. Per the study methods: Nucleated cell counts were estimated from reference gene primer amplification. Produced via immunoSEQ multiplex PCR; TCRdb's table is partial and in-frame only. From that table come the V and J calls and clone size; the DNA was used to work out D and trimming. The table lists more than 250,000 clones, around 87% of them singletons, with 1% in the top ten. This entry belongs to a study of blood T cell repertoires in COVID-19. For the study at large: Sources were T cells, B-cell-depleted T cells, or PBMCs; the material itself was cDNA or gDNA.

This CDR3 spans 15 amino acids. V shed 2 bases, J shed 5 bases, and the junction held 6 bases outside the gene matches. Per the germline V gene, CDR1 is MNHNY and CDR2 is SVGAGI (reference sequence). The receptor was isolated from a man between 50 and 59 years old with active or convalescent COVID-19. The chain couples TRBV6-6 to TRBJ2-3; 8 bases agree with TRBD1. The sequenced sample consisted of peripheral blood. CDR3 loop: CASSYGQGAGDTQYF. The DNA for the CDR3 is TGTGCCAGCAGTTACGGGCAGGGGGCTGGAGATACGCAGTATTTT.